This record looks at one T cell receptor (beta chain) sequence and its context. Its specificity is unknown. These data come from a study of T cells expressing NK-cell markers. The length of the CDR3 is 13 residues. CDR1 and CDR2 from the germline V gene are MGHRA and YSYEKL. Findings and caveats of the study: It remained uncertain whether the expanded NKG2C+ T cell clones were specific for HCMV antigens. The CD3+CD56-NKG2C+ fraction of a few donors was also led by these clonotypes. Of the CD8+ T cells in more than five donors, roughly 1.0-7.0% belonged to dominant NKG2C+ clonotypes.

TCRdb processed the 5' RACE reads again and assigns one entry to each CDR3 protein, with no DNA. Its listing shows fewer than 400,000 distinct CDR3 sequences. The rearrangement links TRBV4-1 to TRBJ2-7. The specimen was blood T cells: a sorted CD56 or NKG2C T cell subset, CD4+ or CD8+ T cells, or bulk PBMC T cells (not recorded which). This TCR came from a man aged 18-75 years in good health. The CDR3 sequence: CASSQDNGYEQYF.